This is a list of T cell receptor beta chains from one sample in a study of T cell responses to AZD1222 COVID-19 vaccine. The protocol was immunoSEQ multiplex PCR, while the TCRdb copy is restricted to in-frame clones and leaves out a portion. The repertoire holds 150,000 or so clones, with 80% to 90% as singletons. The sequencing here drew on peripheral blood, taken on day 0 of AZD1222 vaccination. The source is an adult in good health. Each CDR3 is given with its conserved first and last residue.

cdr3_aa,v_call,j_call
CASSSTGTGSYEQYF,TRBV18,TRBJ2-7
CASRSLRGPEKLFF,TRBV11-2,TRBJ1-4
CASSFPSTGRARSSPLHF,TRBV28,TRBJ1-6
CATFAHTEAFF,TRBV28,TRBJ1-1
CASSLEGTGLYGYTF,TRBV7-2,TRBJ1-2
CASTIAAGVNYEQYF,TRBV19,TRBJ2-7
CASSYSDASNQPQHF,TRBV6-2/TRBV6-3,TRBJ1-5
CASSQKYRASSYEQYF,TRBV4-1,TRBJ2-7
CASSYSRVSTEAFF,TRBV6-5,TRBJ1-1
CASSFDRTGVGQPQHF,TRBV6-2/TRBV6-3,TRBJ1-5
CASSSAFGTRNEQFF,TRBV11-3,TRBJ2-1
CASSYSPGEGSDTQYF,TRBV6-2/TRBV6-3,TRBJ2-3
CASSESSGPGPQHF,TRBV10-2,TRBJ1-5
CASSQVGLEAVGTEAFF,TRBV4-3,TRBJ1-1
CASGGSGLRGNTIYF,TRBV28,TRBJ1-3
CASRPGQFSNQPQHF,TRBV6-6,TRBJ1-5
CASSFTSGRVRFSNTGELFF,TRBV28,TRBJ2-2
CASSKTGDTEAFF,TRBV11-3,TRBJ1-1
CASSTTMNTEAFF,TRBV21-1,TRBJ1-1
CASRRQGGTEAFF,TRBV28,TRBJ1-1
CASSTRLAGGRSYNEQFF,TRBV19,TRBJ2-1
CASSSKVNYGYTF,TRBV27,TRBJ1-2
CASSIGVAAFEQYF,TRBV3-1/TRBV3-2,TRBJ2-7
CASSLGEQPQHF,TRBV28,TRBJ1-5
CASSLGTTYEQYF,TRBV3-1/TRBV3-2,TRBJ2-7
CASNLAGGHYEQYF,TRBV28,TRBJ2-7
CASSPAGTDTEAFF,TRBV18,TRBJ1-1
CASSTGRKLFF,TRBV7-2,TRBJ1-4
CASSLSTGAYEQYF,TRBV27,TRBJ2-7
CASSIWAGNTDTQYF,TRBV19,TRBJ2-3
CASSQSSVRSRSYNEQFF,TRBV23-1,TRBJ2-1
CASSTGSTNTEAFF,TRBV6-5,TRBJ1-1
CASSGAGANYGYTF,TRBV28,TRBJ1-2
CASSTRGRIGYTF,TRBV12-3/TRBV12-4,TRBJ1-2
CASSARTVSGSYSNQPQHF,TRBV19,TRBJ1-5
CAISAGNEGQPQHF,TRBV10-3,TRBJ1-5
CASSYGFFQPQHF,TRBV6-2/TRBV6-3,TRBJ1-5
CASSQDLFRASPLHF,TRBV4-2,TRBJ1-6
CASSPTGIKDTQYF,TRBV6-5,TRBJ2-3
CASSYSDRFNQPQHF,TRBV6-2/TRBV6-3,TRBJ1-5
CASSYGTGASSGNTIYF,TRBV5-1,TRBJ1-3
CASMGTSGEETQYF,TRBV19,TRBJ2-5
CASSPLIPDSRYGYTF,TRBV28,TRBJ1-2
CASTSRGSEKLFF,TRBV28,TRBJ1-4
CASTPGQGGQPQHF,TRBV28,TRBJ1-5
CASSYSARSYYGYTF,TRBV6-5,TRBJ1-2
CASSLNFETQYF,TRBV11-2,TRBJ2-5
CASSLLAGGPGNEQFF,TRBV5-1,TRBJ2-1
CASSYSNNQPQHF,TRBV6-5,TRBJ1-5
CASSDQTAGQGADGYTF,TRBV6-1,TRBJ1-2
CASSRQGLAKNIQYF,TRBV27,TRBJ2-4
CASSDQGRAGQAFF,TRBV18,TRBJ1-1
CASSLGQETQYF,TRBV5-1,TRBJ2-5
CASSVGTWGNEKLFF,TRBV19,TRBJ1-4
CATSDPPGTGLKNSNQPQHF,TRBV24-1,TRBJ1-5
CATSDPRRTETQYF,TRBV24-1,TRBJ2-5
CASSVGEYGYTF,TRBV2,TRBJ1-2
CASRQGVTEAFF,TRBV28,TRBJ1-1